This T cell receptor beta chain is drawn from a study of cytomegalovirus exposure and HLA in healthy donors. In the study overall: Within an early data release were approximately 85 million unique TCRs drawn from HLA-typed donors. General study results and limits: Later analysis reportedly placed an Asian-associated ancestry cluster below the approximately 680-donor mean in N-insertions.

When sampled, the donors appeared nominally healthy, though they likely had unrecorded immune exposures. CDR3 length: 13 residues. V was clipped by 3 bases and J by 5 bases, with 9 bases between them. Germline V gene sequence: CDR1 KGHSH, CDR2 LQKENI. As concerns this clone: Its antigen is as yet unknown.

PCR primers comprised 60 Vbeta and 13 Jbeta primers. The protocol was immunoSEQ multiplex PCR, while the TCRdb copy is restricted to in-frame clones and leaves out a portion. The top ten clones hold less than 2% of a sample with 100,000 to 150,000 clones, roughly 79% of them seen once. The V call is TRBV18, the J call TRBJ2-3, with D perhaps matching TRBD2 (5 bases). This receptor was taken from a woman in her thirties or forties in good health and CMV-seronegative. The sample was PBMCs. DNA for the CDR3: TGTGCCAGCTCACCGGACTCGTTAGATACGCAGTATTTT. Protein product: CASSPDSLDTQYF. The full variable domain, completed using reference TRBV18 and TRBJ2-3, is NAGVMQNPRHLVRRRGQEARLRCSPMKGHSHVYWYRQLPEEGLKFMVYLQKENIIDESGMPKERFSAEFPKEGPSILRIQQVVRGDSAAYFCASSPDSLDTQYFGPGTRLTVL.